This T cell receptor (beta chain) is drawn from a study of PD-1 blockade in classical Hodgkin lymphoma. Whole-study results and caveats: Diversity similar to that of newly diagnosed patients was seen at baseline in complete responders.

TCRdb's copy holds only in-frame clones and misses some; the assay was immunoSEQ multiplex PCR. The sample contains about 97,000 clones, approximately 80% of which appear only once. With regard to this clone: Its antigen is not known.

V lost 5 bases, J lost 6 bases, and 14 bases stayed unmatched. This CDR3 has 18 amino acids. Germline CDR1 is MDHEN and CDR2 is SYDVKM. Relapses following autologous stem cell transplantation were seen in all patients, with brentuximab vedotin exposure varying. Classification of best responses gave complete response, partial response or progressive disease. The chain links TRBV28 to TRBJ2-3; 13 bases line up with TRBD2. The sequencing here drew on peripheral blood mononuclear cells (PBMCs), taken at baseline. The sequence was collected from a human donor with classical Hodgkin lymphoma. Written as DNA, the CDR3 is TGTGCCAGCAGTCCCCCGGGACTAGCGGGGTCGGGATCGGATACGCAGTATTTT. It encodes CASSPPGLAGSGSDTQYF.